This TCR beta chain is from a study of vaccination effects on CD4 cells after COVID-19. This clone was recorded only once. Its antigen remains unknown. Sequencing followed a ViraFEST assay step that expanded antigen-specific CD4+ T cells with viral peptide pools. Isolating CD4+ T cells followed 9 to 10 days of culture. Nucleocapsid antibody tests were negative, and the vaccine recipients had no prior SARS-CoV-2 infection. On both days 3 and 7, half of the culture medium was replaced with IL-2 medium. Points from the study as a whole: Clones that were induced by infection or by vaccine showed marked contraction late after vaccination.

Assay: immunoSEQ multiplex PCR; the TCRdb copy retains only in-frame clones and omits some. Among over 20,000 clones, around 70% were seen once, and the ten largest hold 12%. The V gene's germline CDR1 is SEHNR and CDR2 FQNEAQ (reference sequence). The V and J ends lost 3 bases and 10 bases respectively, with 15 bases between them. The CDR3 sequence is 14 residues long. Source: CD4+ T cells from PBMCs cultured with HCoV-229E spike peptides, taken before COVID-19 vaccination. The clonotype was recovered from a human donor who received a COVID-19 vaccine. This chain joins TRBV7-9 and TRBJ1-4; D is unresolved. This chain's CDR3 is CASSLASGLGKLFF. CDR3 nucleotide sequence: TGTGCCAGCAGCTTGGCGTCAGGCCTTGGAAAACTGTTTTTT.